This entry lists 32 T cell receptor beta chains sequenced from one sample in a study of T cell changes during pregnancy in multiple sclerosis. Data came from immunoSEQ multiplex PCR; TCRdb stores just in-frame clones and leaves some out. The sample contains approximately 51,000 clones, 93% of which appear only once. Sequenced material: peripheral blood, taken in the second trimester of pregnancy. Source of these receptors: a female donor with multiple sclerosis, enrolled in a pregnancy study.

J is TRBJ2-3 and V is TRBV28, with D uncertain. Germline V lookup: CDR1 MDHEN, CDR2 SYDVKM. The V end lost 6 bases, the J end lost 5 bases, and 18 bases lay between the germline ends. This CDR3 has 15 amino acids. CDR3 protein: CASSPGRIRRDTQYF. DNA for the CDR3: TGTGCCAGCAGCCCCGGTCGGATCCGGAGAGATACGCAGTATTTT. The entire variable domain, with the rest obtained from reference TRBV28 and TRBJ2-3, is as follows: DVKVTQSSRYLVKRTGEKVFLECVQDMDHENMFWYRQDPGLGLRLIYFSYDVKMKEKGDIPEGYSVSREKKERFSLILESASTNQTSMYLCASSPGRIRRDTQYFGPGTRLTVL.

The chain couples TRBV15 to TRBJ1-2; the D gene is possibly TRBD1 (5 bases). The CDR3 length is 13 residues. The V end was cut by 4 bases, the J end by 1 base, with 7 bases between. CDR1 and CDR2 (germline): LNHNV, YYDKDF (reference sequence). The CDR3 is CATSTDSNYGYTF. The CDR3 bases are TGTGCCACCAGCACCGACAGTAACTATGGCTACACCTTC.

The J gene is TRBJ2-7, the V gene TRBV5-1; no firm D call. V shed 0 bases and J shed 2 bases, with 9 bases lying between them. The V gene's germline CDR1 is SGHRS and CDR2 YFSETQ. The CDR3 totals 14 residues. The CDR3 protein is CASSLVVSPYEQYF. The CDR3 nucleotides read TGCGCCAGCAGCTTGGTTGTATCCCCCTACGAGCAGTACTTC.

This chain uses TRBV7-2 with TRBJ1-4; D is unresolved. In germline, CDR1 is SGHTA, CDR2 FQGNSA. The CDR3 totals 14 residues. V dropped 5 bases and J dropped 9 bases, with 16 bases sitting between them. The CDR3 DNA reads TGTGCCAGCAGCGTGGGAGGCGACCGGAAAAAACTGTTTTTT. Translated, it gives CASSVGGDRKKLFF. Filled out from reference TRBV7-2 and TRBJ1-4, the complete variable domain reads GAGVSQSPSNKVTEKGKDVELRCDPISGHTALYWYRQSLGQGLEFLIYFQGNSAPDKSGLPSDRFSAERTGGSVSTLTIQRTQQEDSAVYLCASSVGGDRKKLFFGSGTQLSVL.

The chain couples TRBV5-1 to TRBJ2-7; D might be TRBD1 (5 bases). Deletions cut 4 bases from V and 3 bases from J, with 14 bases between. The germline CDR1 and CDR2 sequences are SGHRS and YFSETQ. This CDR3 has 14 residues. The CDR3 region has the DNA TGCGCCAGCAGCCAAAAAGACAGCTTCTACGAGCAGTACTTC. It yields the protein CASSQKDSFYEQYF. Filled out from reference TRBV5-1 and TRBJ2-7, the complete variable domain reads KAGVTQTPRYLIKTRGQQVTLSCSPISGHRSVSWYQQTPGQGLQFLFEYFSETQRNKGNFPGRFSGRQFSNSRSEMNVSTLELGDSALYLCASSQKDSFYEQYFGPGTRLTVT.

This clone was seen once. The chain combines TRBV11-2 with TRBJ2-3, with D possibly being TRBD2 (5 bases). Looked up from germline, CDR1 is SGHAT and CDR2 is FQNNGV. V lost 5 bases, J lost 3 bases, and 9 bases lay in between. The CDR3 has 13 residues. CDR3 sequence: CASSLRGTDTQYF. The DNA of the CDR3 is TGTGCCAGCAGCCTACGGGGAACAGATACGCAGTATTTT.

In DNA, the CDR3 is TGTGCCAGCAGCCCGGGAGGGAGGGCTATCTCTGGGGCCAACGTCCTGACTTTC. Protein sequence: CASSPGGRAISGANVLTF. This chain uses TRBV2 with TRBJ2-6; 8 positions match TRBD2. The germline gives CDR1 SNHLY, CDR2 FYNNEI. J gave up 0 bases and V 6 bases, and 10 bases lay outside the gene matches. This CDR3 region has 18 residues.

This chain connects TRBV19 to TRBJ1-1; the match to TRBD1 covers 10 bases. CDR1 and CDR2 (germline): LNHDA, SQIVND (reference sequence). V shed 6 bases, J shed 5 bases, and the junction held 6 bases outside the gene matches. This CDR3 region has 14 residues. The CDR3 DNA follows: TGTGCCAGTAGAGAGACAGGGGGCGATACTGAAGCTTTCTTT. It codes for CASRETGGDTEAFF.

This clone was seen a single time. The chain uses TRBV5-4 and TRBJ2-5; D perhaps matches TRBD2 (6 bases). The V gene's germline CDR1 is SGHNT and CDR2 YYREEE (reference sequence). V lost 3 bases, J lost 4 bases, and 13 bases lay in between. The CDR3 has 14 residues. CDR3 sequence: CASSSGDAGETQYF. Here the CDR3 DNA reads TGTGCCAGCAGCTCGGGAGACGCGGGAGAGACCCAGTACTTC.

The chain recombines TRBV30 with TRBJ1-1, with 8 bases identical to TRBD1. The CDR3 length is 14 residues. J was trimmed by 4 bases and V by 3 bases; bases with no gene match: 7. Germline loops: CDR1 GTSNPN, CDR2 SVGIG (reference sequence). The CDR3: CAWRDLGQVTEAFF. Written as DNA, the CDR3 is TGTGCCTGGAGAGATCTGGGACAGGTCACTGAAGCTTTCTTT.

The chain couples TRBV9 to TRBJ2-1; 7 bases line up with TRBD2. Trimming at V came to 3 bases and at J to 3 bases, leaving 6 bases not matched to a gene. The CDR3 length is 15 residues. The germline V gene has CDR1 SGDLS and CDR2 YYNGEE. CDR3 amino acids: CASSAREGIYNEQFF. CDR3 bases: TGTGCCAGCAGCGCGAGGGAGGGAATCTACAATGAGCAGTTCTTC.

This chain links TRBV11-2 with TRBJ1-3; 9 bases match TRBD1. Per the germline V gene, CDR1 is SGHAT and CDR2 is FQNNGV. The ends lost 5 bases at V and 5 bases at J; junction bases unmatched: 4. The CDR3 covers 14 residues. Here the CDR3 DNA reads TGTGCCAGCAGCCGTACAGGGGGCAGAAACACCATATATTTT. As protein: CASSRTGGRNTIYF.

The V and J genes are TRBV6-6 and TRBJ2-7, with 7 positions matching TRBD1. Trimming at V came to 3 bases and at J to 2 bases, leaving 7 bases not matched to a gene. This CDR3 has 15 amino acids. CDR1 and CDR2 (germline): MNHNY, SVGAGI (reference sequence). The CDR3 DNA follows: TGTGCCAGCAGTTATCTAGGACAGGTCGCCTACGAGCAGTACTTC. Translated: CASSYLGQVAYEQYF.

The CDR3 nucleotides read TGTGCCAGCGTCCCCCCAGCGGGGGTTTACAATGAGCAGTTCTTC. Translated: CASVPPAGVYNEQFF. The chain has TRBV7-9 and TRBJ2-1; TRBD2 aligns across 8 bases. Germline V CDR1 and CDR2: SEHNR, FQNEAQ (reference sequence). The V segment lost 8 bases and the J segment 4 bases; nucleotides outside the gene matches: 10. This CDR3 is built from 15 residues.

The chain employs TRBV2 and TRBJ2-7, with 7 positions matching TRBD1. V was pared by 2 bases and J by 4 bases, with 8 bases of the junction left unmatched. The length of the CDR3 is 15 residues. CDR1 is SNHLY and CDR2 is FYNNEI in the germline V gene. This CDR3 is CASSEWVQGEYEQYF. The CDR3 DNA reads as TGTGCCAGCAGTGAATGGGTCCAGGGGGAGTACGAGCAGTACTTC. Full variable domain (remainder filled in from reference TRBV2 and TRBJ2-7): EPEVTQTPSHQVTQMGQEVILRCVPISNHLYFYWYRQILGQKVEFLVSFYNNEISEKSEIFDDQFSVERPDGSNFTLKIRSTKLEDSAMYFCASSEWVQGEYEQYFGPGTRLTVT.

This CDR3 reads CASSSPDSSGSYNEQFF. In DNA, the CDR3 is TGTGCCAGCAGCTCCCCGGACAGTTCTGGGTCCTACAATGAGCAGTTCTTC. This sequence joins TRBV5-4 and TRBJ2-1; possibly TRBD1 for D (6 bases). Trimming shortened V by 3 bases and J by 1 base, and 17 bases separated the two germline ends. CDR3 size: 17 residues. Looked up from germline, CDR1 is SGHNT and CDR2 is YYREEE (reference sequence). The variable domain in full, completed from reference TRBV5-4 and TRBJ2-1, reads ETGVTQSPTHLIKTRGQQVTLRCSSQSGHNTVSWYQQALGQGPQFIFQYYREEENGRGNFPPRFSGLQFPNYSSELNVNALELDDSALYLCASSSPDSSGSYNEQFFGPGTRLTVL.

The rearrangement joins TRBV11-2 to TRBJ2-7, with D possibly being TRBD1 (5 bases). Germline-derived CDR1 and CDR2 are SGHAT and FQNNGV. This CDR3 spans 14 amino acids. Trimming removed 5 bases at V and 4 bases at J, with 15 bases between. This chain's CDR3 is CASSPQAGWYEQYF. The CDR3, as DNA: TGTGCCAGCAGCCCTCAGGCAGGGTGGTACGAGCAGTACTTC.

This clone was detected once. This chain connects TRBV12-5 to TRBJ2-1; 12 bases align to TRBD1. Germline V gene sequence: CDR1 LGHNT, CDR2 FRNRAP. This CDR3 contains 15 residues. V lost 7 bases to trimming and J lost 7 bases; unmatched junction nucleotides: 8. The CDR3 DNA is TGTGCTAGTGCCCTGGGACAGGGGGCGAGGAATGAGCAGTTCTTC. Translated: CASALGQGARNEQFF.

V and J are TRBV29-1 and TRBJ2-5; weak D call: TRBD2 (5 bases). Between the trimmed V and J ends, which lost 6 bases and 6 bases, there was a span of 17 bases. This CDR3 is 13 amino acids long. Germline V lookup: CDR1 SQVTM, CDR2 ANQGSEA. In DNA form, the CDR3 reads TGCAGCGTGGATGACCGGGAAAGTCAGACCCAGTACTTC. Translated: CSVDDRESQTQYF.

The chain recombines TRBV5-1 with TRBJ2-7, with D possibly TRBD2 on 6 matching bases. The CDR3 covers 16 residues. Germline V gene sequence: CDR1 SGHRS, CDR2 YFSETQ. V shed 0 bases and J shed 2 bases, with 15 bases lying between them. The CDR3 sequence is CASSLAGDGSPYEQYF. CDR3 coding DNA: TGCGCCAGCAGCTTGGCCGGTGACGGGAGCCCCTACGAGCAGTACTTC.

This clone is a singleton in its sample. The V gene is TRBV6-6, the J gene TRBJ1-1; possibly TRBD1 for D (5 bases). Per germline, CDR1 MNHNY and CDR2 SVGAGI (reference sequence). The CDR3 runs to 15 residues. V dropped 2 bases and J dropped 5 bases, with 15 bases sitting between them. This CDR3 reads CASSYDRRGGTEAFF. As DNA, the CDR3 is TGTGCCAGCAGTTACGATCGAAGGGGAGGAACTGAAGCTTTCTTT.

The chain couples TRBV28 to TRBJ1-2, with 7 bases aligning to TRBD1. CDR1 is MDHEN and CDR2 is SYDVKM in the germline V gene. The length of the CDR3 is 13 residues. J lost 4 bases, V lost 6 bases, and 5 bases had no gene match. CDR3 bases: TGTGCCAGCAGGACAGGGCTCCTCTATGGCTACACCTTC. Translated, it gives CASRTGLLYGYTF.

The chain uses TRBV29-1 and TRBJ2-5; D is perhaps TRBD2 (6 bases). CDR1 and CDR2 from the germline V gene are SQVTM and ANQGSEA. Trimming removed 2 bases from V and 3 bases from J, with 7 bases in between. The CDR3 consists of 12 residues. The DNA for the CDR3 is TGCAGCGTTGAAATAGCGGAAGAGACCCAGTACTTC. This encodes CSVEIAEETQYF.

This chain joins TRBV4-2 and TRBJ2-1; TRBD2 agrees at 14 bases. This CDR3 comprises 20 residues. V dropped 1 base and J dropped 8; count of bases not matched to a gene: 16. Looked up from germline, CDR1 is LGHNA and CDR2 is YNFKEQ. CDR3 protein: CASSQGGTGGTSGSVDEQFF. The DNA of the CDR3 is TGTGCCAGCAGCCAAGGCGGGACAGGGGGGACTAGCGGGAGTGTAGATGAGCAGTTCTTC.

V gene TRBV11-3 combines with J gene TRBJ2-5, with no clear D. CDR3 length equals 13 residues. Germline CDR1 and CDR2: SGHNT and YENEEA. The V and J ends lost 2 bases and 5 bases respectively, with 9 bases between them. CDR3 coding DNA: TGTGCCAGCAGCTTATTCTGGCCGGAGACCCAGTACTTC. As protein: CASSLFWPETQYF. The full variable domain, its missing parts supplied by reference TRBV11-3 and TRBJ2-5, is EAGVVQSPRYKIIEKKQPVAFWCNPISGHNTLYWYLQNLGQGPELLIRYENEEAVDDSQLPKDRFSAERLKGVDSTLKIQPAELGDSAVYLCASSLFWPETQYFGPGTRLLVL.

The V gene is TRBV18, the J gene TRBJ2-1, with D possibly TRBD1 on 6 matching bases. Trimming took off 3 bases at V and 10 bases at J, with 16 bases between the two ends. The germline V gene encodes CDR1 KGHSH and CDR2 LQKENI. The CDR3 is 14 amino acids. Here the CDR3 DNA reads TGTGCCAGCTCACCCGTCGCGACAGGATACGAGCAGTTCTTC. Translation gives CASSPVATGYEQFF.

The V and J genes are TRBV10-3 and TRBJ1-2; D unresolved. The V gene lost 7 bases and the J gene lost 0 bases, with 6 bases spanning the gap. CDR3 length equals 12 residues. CDR1 is ENHRY and CDR2 is SYGVKD in the germline V gene. In nucleotides, the CDR3 is TGTGCCATCACGGGATCTAACTATGGCTACACCTTC. Amino acids: CAITGSNYGYTF.

V and J are TRBV2 and TRBJ2-7; 7 nucleotides align to TRBD1. In germline, CDR1 is SNHLY, CDR2 FYNNEI. CDR3 length equals 16 residues. The V and J ends lost 6 bases and 2 bases, in that order; junction bases with no gene match: 13. CDR3 in amino acids: CASRGWETGTPYEQYF. For the CDR3, the DNA is TGTGCCAGCAGAGGGTGGGAGACAGGGACCCCCTACGAGCAGTACTTC.

This clone was counted only a few times. The chain joins TRBV27 to TRBJ1-5; a weak D match, TRBD1 (6 bases). V was pared by 5 bases and J by 6 bases, with 17 bases between. Per the germline V gene, CDR1 is MNHEY and CDR2 is SMNVEV (reference sequence). CDR3 length: 15 residues. The CDR3 nucleotides are TGTGCCAGCAGTACACAGGGACGGGTCGGTCAGCCCCAGCATTTT. Translating it yields CASSTQGRVGQPQHF.

This chain uses TRBV9 with TRBJ2-7, with D possibly matching TRBD2 (5 bases). Germline CDR1 SGDLS, CDR2 YYNGEE. Deletions cut 0 bases from V and 7 bases from J, with 17 bases between. This CDR3 spans 15 amino acids. CDR3 sequence (DNA): TGTGCCAGCAGCGTAGGGGGTACGGGGAAGAGGGAGCAGTACTTC. This translates into CASSVGGTGKREQYF.

The V call is TRBV6-1, the J call TRBJ1-3; no definite D call. The CDR3 sequence is 17 residues long. V was trimmed by 1 base and J by 0 bases, leaving 13 bases between them. The germline V gene has CDR1 MNHNS and CDR2 SASEGT. The CDR3 DNA sequence: TGTGCCAGCAGTGAAGAGGGCGGGTGGGACTCTGGAAACACCATATATTTT. Its protein is CASSEEGGWDSGNTIYF.

This clone was observed a single time. The V call is TRBV30, the J call TRBJ1-6; 8 bases map to TRBD1. The CDR3 spans 15 residues. After removal of 8 bases from V and 0 bases from J, the junction contained 6 bases not matched to a gene. The germline V gene has CDR1 GTSNPN and CDR2 SVGIG (reference sequence). The CDR3 spells CATRTGSSYNSPLHF. In nucleotides, the CDR3 is TGTGCCACCCGGACAGGGAGCTCCTATAATTCACCCCTCCACTTT.